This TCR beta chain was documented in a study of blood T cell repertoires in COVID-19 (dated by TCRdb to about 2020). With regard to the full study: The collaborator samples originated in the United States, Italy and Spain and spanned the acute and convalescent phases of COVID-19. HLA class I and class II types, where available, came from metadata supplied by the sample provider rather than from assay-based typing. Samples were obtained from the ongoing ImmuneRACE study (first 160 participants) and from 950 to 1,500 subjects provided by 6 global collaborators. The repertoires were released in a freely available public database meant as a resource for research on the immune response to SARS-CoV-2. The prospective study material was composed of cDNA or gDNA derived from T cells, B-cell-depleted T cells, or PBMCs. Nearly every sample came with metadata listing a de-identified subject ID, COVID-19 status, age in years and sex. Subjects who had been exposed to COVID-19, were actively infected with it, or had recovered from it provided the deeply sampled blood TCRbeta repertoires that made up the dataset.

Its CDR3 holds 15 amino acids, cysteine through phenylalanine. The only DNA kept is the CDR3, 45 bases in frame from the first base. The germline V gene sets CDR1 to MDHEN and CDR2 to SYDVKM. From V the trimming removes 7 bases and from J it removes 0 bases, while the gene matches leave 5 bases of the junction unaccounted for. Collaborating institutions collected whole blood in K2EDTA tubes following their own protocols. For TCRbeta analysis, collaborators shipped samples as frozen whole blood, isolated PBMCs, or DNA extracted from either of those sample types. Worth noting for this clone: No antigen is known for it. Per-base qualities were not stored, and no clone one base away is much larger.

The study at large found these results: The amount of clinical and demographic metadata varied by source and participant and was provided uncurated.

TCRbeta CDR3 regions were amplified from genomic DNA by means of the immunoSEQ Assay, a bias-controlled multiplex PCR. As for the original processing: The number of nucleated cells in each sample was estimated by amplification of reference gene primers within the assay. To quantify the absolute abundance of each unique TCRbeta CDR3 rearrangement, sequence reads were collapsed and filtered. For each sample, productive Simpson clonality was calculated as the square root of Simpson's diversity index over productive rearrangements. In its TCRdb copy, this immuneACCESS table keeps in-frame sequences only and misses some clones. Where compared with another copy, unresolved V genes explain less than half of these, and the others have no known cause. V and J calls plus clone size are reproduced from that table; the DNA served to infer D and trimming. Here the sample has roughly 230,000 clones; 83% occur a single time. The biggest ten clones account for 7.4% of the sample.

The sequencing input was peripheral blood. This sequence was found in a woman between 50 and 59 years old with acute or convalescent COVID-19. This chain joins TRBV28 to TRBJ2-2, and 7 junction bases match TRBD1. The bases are TGTGCCAGCACTGAACAGGGGCCGAACACCGGGGAGCTGTTTTTT. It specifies CASTEQGPNTGELFF.